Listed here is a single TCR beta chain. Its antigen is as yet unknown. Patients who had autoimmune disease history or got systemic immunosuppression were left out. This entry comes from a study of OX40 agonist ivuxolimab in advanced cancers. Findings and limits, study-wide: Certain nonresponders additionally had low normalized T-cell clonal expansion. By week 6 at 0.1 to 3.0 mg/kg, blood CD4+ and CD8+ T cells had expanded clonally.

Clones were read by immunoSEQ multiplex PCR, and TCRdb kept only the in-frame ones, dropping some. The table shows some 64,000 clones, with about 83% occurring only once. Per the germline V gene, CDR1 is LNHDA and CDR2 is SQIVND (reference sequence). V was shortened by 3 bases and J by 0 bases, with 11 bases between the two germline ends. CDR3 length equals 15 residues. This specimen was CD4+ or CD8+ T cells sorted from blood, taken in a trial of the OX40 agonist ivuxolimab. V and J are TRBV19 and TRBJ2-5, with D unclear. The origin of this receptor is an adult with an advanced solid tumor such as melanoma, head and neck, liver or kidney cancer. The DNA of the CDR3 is TGTGCCAGTAGTATTGGGATTTCCTACCAAGAGACCCAGTACTTC. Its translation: CASSIGISYQETQYF.